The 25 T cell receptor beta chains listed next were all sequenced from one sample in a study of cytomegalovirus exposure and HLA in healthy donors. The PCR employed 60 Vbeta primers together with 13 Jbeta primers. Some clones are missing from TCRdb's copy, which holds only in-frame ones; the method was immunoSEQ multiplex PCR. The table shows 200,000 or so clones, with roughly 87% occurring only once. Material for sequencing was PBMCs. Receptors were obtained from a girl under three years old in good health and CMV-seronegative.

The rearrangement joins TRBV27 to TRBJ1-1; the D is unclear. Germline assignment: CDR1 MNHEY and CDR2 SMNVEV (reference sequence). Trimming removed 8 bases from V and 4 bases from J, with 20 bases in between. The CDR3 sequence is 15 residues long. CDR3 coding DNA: TGTGCCAGCGGCCAAGTTTCCTCCCGGGGCACTGAAGCTTTCTTT. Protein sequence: CASGQVSSRGTEAFF.

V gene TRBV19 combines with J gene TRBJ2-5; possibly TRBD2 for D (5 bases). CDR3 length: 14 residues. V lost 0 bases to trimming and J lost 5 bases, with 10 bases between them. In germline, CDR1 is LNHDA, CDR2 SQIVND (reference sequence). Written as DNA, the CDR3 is TGTGCCAGTAGTATAGAGTGGACGGGGGAGACCCAGTACTTC. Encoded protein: CASSIEWTGETQYF.

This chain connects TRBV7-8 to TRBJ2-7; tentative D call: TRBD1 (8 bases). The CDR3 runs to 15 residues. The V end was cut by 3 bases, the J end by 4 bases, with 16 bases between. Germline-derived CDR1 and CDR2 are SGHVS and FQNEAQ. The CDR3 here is CASSFLGQGGYEQYF. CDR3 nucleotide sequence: TGTGCCAGCAGCTTCTTAGGACAGGGAGGGTACGAGCAGTACTTC.

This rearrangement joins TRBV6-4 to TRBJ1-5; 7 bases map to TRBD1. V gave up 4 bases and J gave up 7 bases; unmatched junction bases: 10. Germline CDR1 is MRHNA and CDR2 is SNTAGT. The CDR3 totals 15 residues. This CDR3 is CASSVTGAVGQPQHF. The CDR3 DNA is TGTGCCAGCAGTGTTACAGGGGCGGTTGGGCAGCCCCAGCATTTT.

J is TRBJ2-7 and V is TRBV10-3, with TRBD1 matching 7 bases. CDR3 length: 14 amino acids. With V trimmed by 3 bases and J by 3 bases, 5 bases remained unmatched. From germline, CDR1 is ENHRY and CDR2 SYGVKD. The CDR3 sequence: CAISDDRERYEQYF. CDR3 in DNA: TGTGCCATCAGTGACGACAGGGAACGCTACGAGCAGTACTTC.

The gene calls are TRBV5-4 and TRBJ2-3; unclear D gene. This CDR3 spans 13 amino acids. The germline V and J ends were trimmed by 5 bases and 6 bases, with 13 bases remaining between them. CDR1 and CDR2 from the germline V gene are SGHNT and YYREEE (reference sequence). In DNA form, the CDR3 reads TGTGCCAGCAGTTATGGCCTAGTCGATACGCAGTATTTT. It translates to CASSYGLVDTQYF.

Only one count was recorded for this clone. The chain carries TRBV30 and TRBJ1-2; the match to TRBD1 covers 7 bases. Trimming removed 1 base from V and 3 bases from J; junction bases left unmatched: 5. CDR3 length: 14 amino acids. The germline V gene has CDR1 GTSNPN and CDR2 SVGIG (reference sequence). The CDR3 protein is CAWSATGTDYGYTF. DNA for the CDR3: TGTGCCTGGAGTGCGACCGGGACAGACTATGGCTACACCTTC.

DNA of the CDR3: TGTGCCAGCAGCCAGGACGCAGGGGTCGATGGCTACACCTTC. Amino acids: CASSQDAGVDGYTF. The chain uses TRBV4-2 and TRBJ1-2; tentative D call: TRBD1 (6 bases). Per germline, CDR1 LGHNA and CDR2 YNFKEQ. The CDR3 loop spans 14 amino acids. The V gene lost 3 bases and the J gene lost 6 bases, with 14 bases spanning the gap.

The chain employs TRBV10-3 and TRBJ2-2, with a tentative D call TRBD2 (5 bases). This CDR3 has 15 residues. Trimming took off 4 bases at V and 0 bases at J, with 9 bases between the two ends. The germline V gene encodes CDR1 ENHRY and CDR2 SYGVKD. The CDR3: CAISGESANTGELFF. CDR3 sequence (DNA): TGTGCCATCAGTGGGGAGAGCGCGAACACCGGGGAGCTGTTTTTT.

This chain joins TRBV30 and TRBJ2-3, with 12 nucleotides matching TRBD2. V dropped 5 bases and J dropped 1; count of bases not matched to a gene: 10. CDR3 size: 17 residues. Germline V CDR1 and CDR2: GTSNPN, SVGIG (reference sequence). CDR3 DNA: TGTGCCTGGGATGGGACTAGCGGGTATCGGGGCACAGATACGCAGTATTTT. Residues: CAWDGTSGYRGTDTQYF.

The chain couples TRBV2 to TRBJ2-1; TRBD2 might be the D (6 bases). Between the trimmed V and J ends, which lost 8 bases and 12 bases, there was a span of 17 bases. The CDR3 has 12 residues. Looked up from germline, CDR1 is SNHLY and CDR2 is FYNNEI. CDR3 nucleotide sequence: TGTGCCAGCCGGGAGCACCCCCAATGGCAGTTCTTC. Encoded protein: CASREHPQWQFF.

The CDR3 loop is CASSLSGFSYNEQFF. The CDR3 bases are TGTGCCAGCTCACTTTCAGGGTTTTCCTACAATGAGCAGTTCTTC. V is TRBV18 and J is TRBJ2-1; a possible D gene is TRBD1 (5 bases). Trimming left V 4 bases short and J 1 base short, with 11 bases between. The CDR3 has 15 amino acids. CDR1 and CDR2 (germline): KGHSH, LQKENI.

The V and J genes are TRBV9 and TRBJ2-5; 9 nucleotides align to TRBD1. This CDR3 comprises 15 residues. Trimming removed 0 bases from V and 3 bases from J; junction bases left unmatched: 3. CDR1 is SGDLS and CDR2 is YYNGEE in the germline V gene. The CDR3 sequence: CASSVGDRDKETQYF. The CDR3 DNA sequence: TGTGCCAGCAGCGTAGGGGACAGGGACAAAGAGACCCAGTACTTC. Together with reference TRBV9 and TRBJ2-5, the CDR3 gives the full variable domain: DSGVTQTPKHLITATGQRVTLRCSPRSGDLSVYWYQQSLDQGLQFLIQYYNGEERAKGNILERFSAQQFPDLHSELNLSSLELGDSALYFCASSVGDRDKETQYFGPGTRLLVL.

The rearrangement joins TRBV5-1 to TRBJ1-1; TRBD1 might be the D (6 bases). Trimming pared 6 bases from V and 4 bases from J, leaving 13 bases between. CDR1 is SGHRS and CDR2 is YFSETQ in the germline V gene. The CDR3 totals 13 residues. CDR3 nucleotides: TGCGCCAGCACCTCTGAAGGGGGCACTGAAGCTTTCTTT. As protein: CASTSEGGTEAFF.

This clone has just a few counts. The CDR3 reads CASSLTPQGGGYTF. Written as DNA, the CDR3 is TGCGCCAGCAGCCTAACACCACAGGGTGGTGGCTACACCTTC. This chain connects TRBV4-3 to TRBJ1-2; TRBD1 is a possible D gene (6 bases). V was cut by 4 bases and J by 7 bases, with 16 bases left in between. Germline-derived CDR1 and CDR2 are LGHNA and YSLEER. This CDR3 has 14 residues.

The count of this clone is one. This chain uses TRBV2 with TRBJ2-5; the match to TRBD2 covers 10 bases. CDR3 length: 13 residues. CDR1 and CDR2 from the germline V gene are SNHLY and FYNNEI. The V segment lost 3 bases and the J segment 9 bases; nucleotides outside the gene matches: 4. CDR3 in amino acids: CASSDERGGAQYF. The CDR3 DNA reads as TGTGCCAGCAGTGATGAGCGGGGGGGGGCCCAGTACTTC. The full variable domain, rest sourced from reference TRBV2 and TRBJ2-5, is EPEVTQTPSHQVTQMGQEVILRCVPISNHLYFYWYRQILGQKVEFLVSFYNNEISEKSEIFDDQFSVERPDGSNFTLKIRSTKLEDSAMYFCASSDERGGAQYFGPGTRLLVL.

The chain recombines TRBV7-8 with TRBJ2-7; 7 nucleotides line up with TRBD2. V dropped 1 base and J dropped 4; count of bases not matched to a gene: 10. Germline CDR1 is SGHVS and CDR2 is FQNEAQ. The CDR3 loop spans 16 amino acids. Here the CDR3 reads CASSLDFAAGAYEQYF. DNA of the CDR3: TGTGCCAGCAGCTTAGATTTTGCGGCGGGAGCGTACGAGCAGTACTTC.

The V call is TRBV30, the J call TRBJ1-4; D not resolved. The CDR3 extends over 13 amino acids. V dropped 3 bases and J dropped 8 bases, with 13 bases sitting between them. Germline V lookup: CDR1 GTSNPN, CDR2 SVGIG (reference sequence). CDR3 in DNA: TGTGCCTGGAGCCACCCACACGGGGAAAAACTGTTTTTT. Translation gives CAWSHPHGEKLFF. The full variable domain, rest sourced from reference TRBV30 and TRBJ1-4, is SQTIHQWPATLVQPVGSPLSLECTVEGTSNPNLYWYRQAAGRGLQLLFYSVGIGQISSEVPQNLSASRPQDRQFILSSKKLLLSDSGFYLCAWSHPHGEKLFFGSGTQLSVL.

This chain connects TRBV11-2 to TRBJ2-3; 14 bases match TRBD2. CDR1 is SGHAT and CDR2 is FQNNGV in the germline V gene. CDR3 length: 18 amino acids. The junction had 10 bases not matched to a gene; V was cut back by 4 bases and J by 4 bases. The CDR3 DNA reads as TGTGCCAGCAGCTCGACTAGCGGGAGGGCCACTTGGGCAGATACGCAGTATTTT. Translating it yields CASSSTSGRATWADTQYF.

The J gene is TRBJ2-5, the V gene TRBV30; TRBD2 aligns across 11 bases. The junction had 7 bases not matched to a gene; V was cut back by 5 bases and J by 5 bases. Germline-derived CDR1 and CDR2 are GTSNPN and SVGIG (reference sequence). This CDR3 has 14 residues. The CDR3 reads CAWAIAGGTETQYF. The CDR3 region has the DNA TGTGCCTGGGCTATAGCGGGGGGGACGGAGACCCAGTACTTC.

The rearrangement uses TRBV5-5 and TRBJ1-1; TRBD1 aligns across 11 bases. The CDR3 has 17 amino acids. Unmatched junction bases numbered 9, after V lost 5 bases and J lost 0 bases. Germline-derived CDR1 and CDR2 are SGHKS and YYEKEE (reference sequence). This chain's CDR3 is CASRWDRGTLMNTEAFF. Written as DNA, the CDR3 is TGTGCCAGCAGGTGGGACAGGGGGACTCTAATGAACACTGAAGCTTTCTTT.

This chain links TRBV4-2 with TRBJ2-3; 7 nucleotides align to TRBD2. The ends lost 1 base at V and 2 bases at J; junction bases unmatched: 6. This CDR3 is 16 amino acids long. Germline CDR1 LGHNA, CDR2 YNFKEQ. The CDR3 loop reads CASSQVSGLLTDTQYF. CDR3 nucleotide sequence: TGTGCCAGCAGCCAAGTCTCGGGACTACTCACAGATACGCAGTATTTT.

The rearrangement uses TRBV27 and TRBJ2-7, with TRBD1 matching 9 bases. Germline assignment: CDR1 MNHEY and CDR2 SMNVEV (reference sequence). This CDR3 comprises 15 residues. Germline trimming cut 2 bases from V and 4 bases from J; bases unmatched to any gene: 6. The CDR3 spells CASSLRGQGGYEQYF. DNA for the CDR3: TGTGCCAGCAGTTTACGGGGACAGGGTGGGTACGAGCAGTACTTC.

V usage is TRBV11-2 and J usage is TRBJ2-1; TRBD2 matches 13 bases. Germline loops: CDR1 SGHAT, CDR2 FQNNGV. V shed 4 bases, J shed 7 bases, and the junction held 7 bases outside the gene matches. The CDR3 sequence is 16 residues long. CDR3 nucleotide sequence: TGTGCCAGCAGCTGGACTAGCGGGAGCTTCAAGAATGAGCAGTTCTTC. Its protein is CASSWTSGSFKNEQFF.

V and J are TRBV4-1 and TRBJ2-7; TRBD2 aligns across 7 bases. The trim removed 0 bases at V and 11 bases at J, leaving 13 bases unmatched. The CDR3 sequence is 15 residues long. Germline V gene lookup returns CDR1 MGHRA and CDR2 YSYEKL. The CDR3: CASSQELWEGSVEYF. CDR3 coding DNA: TGCGCCAGCAGCCAAGAGTTATGGGAGGGTTCGGTGGAGTACTTC.